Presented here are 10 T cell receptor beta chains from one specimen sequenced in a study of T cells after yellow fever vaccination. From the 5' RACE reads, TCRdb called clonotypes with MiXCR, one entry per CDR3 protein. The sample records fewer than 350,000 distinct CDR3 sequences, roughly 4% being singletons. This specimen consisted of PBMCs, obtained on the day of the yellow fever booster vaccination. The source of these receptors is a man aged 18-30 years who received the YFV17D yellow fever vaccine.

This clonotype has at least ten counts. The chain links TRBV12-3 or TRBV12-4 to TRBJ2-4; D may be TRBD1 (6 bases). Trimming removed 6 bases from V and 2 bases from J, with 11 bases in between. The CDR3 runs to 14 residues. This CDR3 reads CASRNRDSKNIQYF. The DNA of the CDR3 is TGTGCCAGCAGGAACAGGGATTCCAAAAACATTCAGTACTTC.

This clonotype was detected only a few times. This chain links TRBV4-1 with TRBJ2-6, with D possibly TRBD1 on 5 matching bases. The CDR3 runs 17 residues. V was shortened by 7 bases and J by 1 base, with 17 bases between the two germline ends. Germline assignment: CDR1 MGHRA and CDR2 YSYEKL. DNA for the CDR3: TGCGCCAGCAAAGATGGGCAGGGTGCTTCTGGGGCCAACGTCCTGACTTTC. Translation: CASKDGQGASGANVLTF.

This CDR3 is CATTTLAGVQGTGELFF. The CDR3 DNA follows: TGTGCCACCACAACGCTAGCGGGGGTCCAGGGCACCGGGGAGCTGTTTTTT. The chain uses TRBV6-6 and TRBJ2-2; TRBD2 matches 10 bases. This CDR3 has 17 amino acids. Germline V lookup: CDR1 MNHNY, CDR2 SVGAGI (reference sequence). Trimming took 10 bases from V and 4 from J; bases not matched to a gene: 15.

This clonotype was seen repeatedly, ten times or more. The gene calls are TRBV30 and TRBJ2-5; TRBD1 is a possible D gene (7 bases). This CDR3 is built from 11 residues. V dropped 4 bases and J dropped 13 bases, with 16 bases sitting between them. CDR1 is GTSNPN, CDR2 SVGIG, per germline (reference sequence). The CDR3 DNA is TGTGCCTGGAACCCGCCAGGGGGGATGTACTTC. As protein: CAWNPPGGMYF.

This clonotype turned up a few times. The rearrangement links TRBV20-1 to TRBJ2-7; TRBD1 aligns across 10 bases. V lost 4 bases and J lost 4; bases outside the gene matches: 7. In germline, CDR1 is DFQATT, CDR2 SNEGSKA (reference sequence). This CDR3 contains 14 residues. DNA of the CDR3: TGCAGTGCTATGGACAGGGGGTTGACATACGAGCAGTACTTC. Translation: CSAMDRGLTYEQYF.

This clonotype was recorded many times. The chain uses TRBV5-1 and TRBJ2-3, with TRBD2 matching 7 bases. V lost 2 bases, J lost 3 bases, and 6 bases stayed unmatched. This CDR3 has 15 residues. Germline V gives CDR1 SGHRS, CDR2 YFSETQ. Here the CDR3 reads CASSFYGLVTDTQYF. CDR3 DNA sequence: TGCGCCAGCAGCTTTTATGGACTAGTAACAGATACGCAGTATTTT.

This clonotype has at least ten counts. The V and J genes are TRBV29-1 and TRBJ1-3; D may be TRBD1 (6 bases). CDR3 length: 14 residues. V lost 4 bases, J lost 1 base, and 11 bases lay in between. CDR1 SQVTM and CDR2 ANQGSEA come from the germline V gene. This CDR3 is CSVGRGESGNTIYF. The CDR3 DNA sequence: TGCAGCGTTGGGAGGGGGGAATCTGGAAACACCATATATTTT.

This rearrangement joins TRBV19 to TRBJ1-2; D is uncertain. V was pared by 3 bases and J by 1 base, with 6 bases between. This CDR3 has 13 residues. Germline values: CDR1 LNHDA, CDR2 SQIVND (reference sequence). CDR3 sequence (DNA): TGTGCCAGTAGTATGGGCAGTAACTATGGCTACACCTTC. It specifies CASSMGSNYGYTF. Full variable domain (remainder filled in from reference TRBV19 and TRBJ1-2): DGGITQSPKYLFRKEGQNVTLSCEQNLNHDAMYWYRQDPGQGLRLIYYSQIVNDFQKGDIAEGYSVSREKKESFPLTVTSAQKNPTAFYLCASSMGSNYGYTFGSGTRLTVV.

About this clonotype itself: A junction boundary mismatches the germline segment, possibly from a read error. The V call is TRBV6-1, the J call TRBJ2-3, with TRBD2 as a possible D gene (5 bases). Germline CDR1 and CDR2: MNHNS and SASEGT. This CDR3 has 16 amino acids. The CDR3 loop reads CASSEFTDPSTDTQFF. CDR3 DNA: TGTGCCAGCAGTGAATTTACAGACCCTAGCACAGATACGCAGTTTTTT.

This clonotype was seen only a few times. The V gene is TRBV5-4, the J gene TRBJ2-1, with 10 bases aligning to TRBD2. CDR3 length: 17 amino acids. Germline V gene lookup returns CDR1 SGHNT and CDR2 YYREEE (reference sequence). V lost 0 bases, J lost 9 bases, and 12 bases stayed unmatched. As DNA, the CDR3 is TGTGCCAGCAGCTTGGCGGCTAGCGGGGGTGTTCGTGTTGAGCAGTTCTTC. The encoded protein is CASSLAASGGVRVEQFF.